This T cell receptor beta chain is from a study of T cells expressing NK-cell markers. TCRdb reprocessed the 5' RACE reads; each CDR3 protein has one entry and no DNA is given. The record lists about 460,000 distinct CDR3 sequences, of which the ten most abundant hold almost 1.5%. This CDR3 is built from 14 residues. This sequence joins TRBV12-3 or TRBV12-4 and TRBJ2-7; the D call from TCRdb, TRBD1, cannot be confirmed without DNA. The source of this sequence is a woman aged 45-65 years in good health. The sample taken for sequencing was blood T cells: a sorted CD56 or NKG2C T cell subset, CD4+ or CD8+ T cells, or bulk PBMC T cells (not recorded which). CDR3 in amino acids: CASSLGAGGYEQYF.